This T cell receptor beta chain was sequenced for a study of OX40 agonist ivuxolimab in advanced cancers. Study information: The patients received ivuxolimab by intravenous route every 2 weeks at 0.01 to 10 mg/kg.

As concerns this clone: What it binds is unknown.

Assay: immunoSEQ multiplex PCR; the TCRdb copy retains only in-frame clones and omits some. The sample holds tens of thousands of clones, around 86% seen once. Points from the study as a whole: Some of the nonresponding patients also showed low levels of normalized T-cell clonal expansion.

V trimming: 2 bases; J trimming: 4 bases; junction bases outside the gene matches: 5. The CDR3 loop spans 16 amino acids. CDR1 is SNHLY, CDR2 FYNNEI, per germline. Patients were ruled out by autoimmune disease history or systemic immunosuppression. This sequence originates from an adult with an advanced solid tumor such as melanoma, head and neck, liver or kidney cancer. Sequences were derived from CD4+ or CD8+ T cells sorted from blood, sampled in a trial of the OX40 agonist ivuxolimab. This rearrangement joins TRBV2 to TRBJ2-1, with 10 bases matching TRBD2. CDR3 sequence: CASSESSGGAYNEQFF. CDR3 nucleotides: TGTGCCAGCAGTGAATCTAGCGGGGGAGCTTACAATGAGCAGTTCTTC.